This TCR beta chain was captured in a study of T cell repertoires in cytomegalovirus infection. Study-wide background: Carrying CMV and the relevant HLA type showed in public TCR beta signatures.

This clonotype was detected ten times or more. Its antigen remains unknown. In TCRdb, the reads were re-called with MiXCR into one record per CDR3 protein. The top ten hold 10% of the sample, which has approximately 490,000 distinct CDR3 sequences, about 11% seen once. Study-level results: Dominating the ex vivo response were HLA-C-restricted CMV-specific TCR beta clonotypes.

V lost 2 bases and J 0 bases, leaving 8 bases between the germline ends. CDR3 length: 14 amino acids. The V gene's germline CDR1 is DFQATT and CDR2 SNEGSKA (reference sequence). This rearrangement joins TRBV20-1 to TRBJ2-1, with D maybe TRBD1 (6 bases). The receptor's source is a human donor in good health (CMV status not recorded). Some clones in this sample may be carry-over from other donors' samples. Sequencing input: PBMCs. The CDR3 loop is CSARSRGSYNEQFF. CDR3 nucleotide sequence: TGCAGTGCTAGATCCAGGGGCTCCTACAATGAGCAGTTCTTC.